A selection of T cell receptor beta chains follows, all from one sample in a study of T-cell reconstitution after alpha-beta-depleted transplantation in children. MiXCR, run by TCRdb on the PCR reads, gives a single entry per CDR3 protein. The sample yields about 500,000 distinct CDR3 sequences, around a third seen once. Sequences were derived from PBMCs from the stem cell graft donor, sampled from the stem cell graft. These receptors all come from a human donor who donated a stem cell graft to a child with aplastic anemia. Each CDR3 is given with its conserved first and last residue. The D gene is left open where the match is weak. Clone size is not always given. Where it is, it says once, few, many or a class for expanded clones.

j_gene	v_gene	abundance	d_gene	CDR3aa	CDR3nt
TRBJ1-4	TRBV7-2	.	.	CASSSRGFATNEKLFF	TGTGCCAGCAGCTCCAGGGGATTCGCAACTAATGAAAAACTGTTTTTT
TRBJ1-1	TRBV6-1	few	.	CASAVRPGTEAFF	TGTGCCAGCGCCGTCAGGCCGGGCACTGAAGCTTTCTTT
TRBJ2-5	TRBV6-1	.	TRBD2	CASRKRGLETQYF	TGTGCCAGCAGGAAGCGGGGGCTGGAGACCCAGTACTTC
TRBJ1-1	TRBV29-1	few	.	CSVEDNVGTEAFF	TGCAGCGTTGAAGATAACGTGGGCACTGAAGCTTTCTTT
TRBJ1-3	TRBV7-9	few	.	CASSPKDPWSGNTIYF	TGTGCCAGCAGCCCAAAGGACCCATGGTCTGGAAACACCATATATTTT
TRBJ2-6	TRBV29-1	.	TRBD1	CSVEETRDRGYGANVLTF	TGCAGCGTTGAAGAAACGAGGGACAGGGGGTATGGGGCCAACGTCCTGACTTTC
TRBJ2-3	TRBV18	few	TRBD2	CASSRGLAGEADTQYF	TGTGCCAGCTCACGAGGACTAGCGGGAGAAGCAGATACGCAGTATTTT
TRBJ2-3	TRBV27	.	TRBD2	CASGGLSSGNTDTQYF	TGTGCCAGCGGGGGATTGAGCAGCGGGAATACAGATACGCAGTATTTT
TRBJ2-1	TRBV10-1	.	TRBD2	CASSELLAGGPGEQFF	TGCGCCAGCAGTGAATTACTAGCGGGAGGGCCGGGTGAGCAGTTCTTC
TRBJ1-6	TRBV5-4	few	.	CASSLAGQGGQAPLHF	TGTGCCAGCAGCTTGGCCGGTCAGGGAGGTCAGGCACCCCTCCACTTT
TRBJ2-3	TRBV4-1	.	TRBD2	CASSQEMTSGSADTQYF	TGCGCCAGCAGCCAAGAAATGACTAGCGGGAGCGCAGATACGCAGTATTTT
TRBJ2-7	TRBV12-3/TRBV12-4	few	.	CASTAGSFYEQYF	TGTGCCAGCACTGCCGGGTCATTTTACGAGCAGTACTTC
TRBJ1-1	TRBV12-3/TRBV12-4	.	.	CASSLGQFGNTEAFF	TGTGCCAGCAGTTTGGGGCAGTTTGGGAACACTGAAGCTTTCTTT
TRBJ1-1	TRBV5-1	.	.	CASSFERGGQSEAFF	TGCGCCAGCAGCTTCGAACGGGGGGGGCAATCTGAAGCTTTCTTT
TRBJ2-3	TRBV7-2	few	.	CASSTRTPGRTDTQYF	TGTGCCAGCAGCACCCGGACCCCTGGGAGGACGGATACGCAGTATTTT
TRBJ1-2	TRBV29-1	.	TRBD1	CSGWAQGANYGYTF	TGCAGCGGTTGGGCACAGGGGGCTAACTATGGCTACACCTTC
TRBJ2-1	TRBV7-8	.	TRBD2	CASSLAEVLSGRARDEQFF	TGTGCCAGCAGCTTAGCTGAGGTTCTGAGCGGGAGGGCCCGGGATGAGCAGTTCTTC
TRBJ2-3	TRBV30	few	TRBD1	CAWSLQGDADTQYF	TGTGCCTGGAGTCTCCAGGGGGACGCAGATACGCAGTATTTT
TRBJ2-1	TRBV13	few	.	CASRASSYNEQFF	TGTGCCAGCAGGGCCTCTTCCTACAATGAGCAGTTCTTC
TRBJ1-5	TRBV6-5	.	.	CASSYGGPNQPQHF	TGTGCCAGCAGTTACGGCGGCCCCAATCAGCCCCAGCATTTT
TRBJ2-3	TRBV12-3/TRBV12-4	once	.	CASSLYVDRSDTQYF	TGTGCCAGCAGTTTATACGTGGATCGTTCAGATACGCAGTATTTT
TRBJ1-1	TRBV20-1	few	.	CSVIRGFWYTEAFF	TGCAGTGTTATCAGGGGATTCTGGTACACTGAAGCTTTCTTT
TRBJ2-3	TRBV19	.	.	CASSWQTSTDTQYF	TGTGCCAGTAGTTGGCAGACTAGCACAGATACGCAGTATTTT
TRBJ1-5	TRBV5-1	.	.	CASSPFPDSGNQPQHF	TGCGCCAGCAGCCCCTTCCCGGACTCGGGCAATCAGCCCCAGCATTTT
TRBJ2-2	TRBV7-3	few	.	CASSLTSDSTTGELFF	TGTGCCAGCAGCTTAACGTCGGACAGTACCACCGGGGAGCTGTTTTTT
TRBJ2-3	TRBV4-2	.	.	CASSQASRDGDTQYF	TGTGCCAGCAGCCAAGCCTCCAGGGATGGAGATACGCAGTATTTT
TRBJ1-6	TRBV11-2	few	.	CASGLGSFVSPLHF	TGTGCCAGCGGCCTAGGGAGCTTTGTGTCACCCCTCCACTTT
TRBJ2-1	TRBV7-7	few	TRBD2	CASSPRLAGVSYNEQFF	TGTGCCAGCAGCCCAAGACTAGCGGGGGTCTCCTACAATGAGCAGTTCTTC
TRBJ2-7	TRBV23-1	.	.	CASSQWASSPYEQYF	TGCGCCAGCAGTCAATGGGCTAGCAGCCCCTACGAGCAGTACTTC
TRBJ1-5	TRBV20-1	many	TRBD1	CSARDQRTGVSQPQHF	TGCAGTGCTAGAGATCAGCGTACAGGGGTGAGTCAGCCCCAGCATTTT
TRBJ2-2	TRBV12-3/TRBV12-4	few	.	CASSFGPQDGELFF	TGTGCCAGCAGTTTCGGTCCGCAGGACGGGGAGCTGTTTTTT
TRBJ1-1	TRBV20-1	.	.	CSASLYTEAFF	TGCAGTGCCTCTCTTTACACTGAAGCTTTCTTT
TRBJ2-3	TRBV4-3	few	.	CASSHTGVDTQYF	TGCGCCAGCAGCCATACGGGAGTAGATACGCAGTATTTT
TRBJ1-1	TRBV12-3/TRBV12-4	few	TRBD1	CASSPPPGQDNTEAFF	TGTGCCAGCAGCCCCCCGCCGGGACAGGATAACACTGAAGCTTTCTTT
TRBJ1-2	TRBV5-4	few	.	CASSLVGPSGGYTF	TGTGCCAGCAGCTTGGTCGGGCCCAGCGGTGGCTACACCTTC
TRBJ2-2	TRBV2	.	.	CASSEVSTGELFF	TGTGCCAGCAGTGAAGTCAGCACCGGGGAGCTGTTTTTT
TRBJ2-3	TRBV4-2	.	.	CASSQDLGGASSTDTQYF	TGTGCCAGCAGCCAAGATCTGGGGGGGGCATCCTCAACAGATACGCAGTATTTT
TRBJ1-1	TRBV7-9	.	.	CASSTTRDGTEAFF	TGTGCCAGCAGCACCACCAGGGATGGCACTGAAGCTTTCTTT
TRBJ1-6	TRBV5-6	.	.	CASTWGARSSPLHF	TGTGCCAGCACCTGGGGGGCGCGGAGTTCACCCCTCCACTTT
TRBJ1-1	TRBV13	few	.	CASSTPSTEAFF	TGTGCCAGCAGCACTCCTAGCACTGAAGCTTTCTTT
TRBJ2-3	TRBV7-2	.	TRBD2	CASSTRGLAGPRDTQYF	TGTGCCAGCAGCACCCGAGGCCTAGCGGGGCCCCGAGATACGCAGTATTTT
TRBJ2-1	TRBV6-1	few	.	CASSPSGSTYNEQFF	TGTGCCAGCAGCCCCAGCGGATCGACCTACAATGAGCAGTTCTTC
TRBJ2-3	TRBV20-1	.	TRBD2	CSARFRAGAGADTQYF	TGCAGTGCTAGATTCCGAGCGGGAGCGGGCGCAGATACGCAGTATTTT
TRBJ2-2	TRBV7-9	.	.	CSSSLLRQTNTGELFF	TGTTCCAGCAGCTTATTACGACAGACGAACACCGGGGAGCTGTTTTTT
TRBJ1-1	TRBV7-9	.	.	CASSLPDWNTEAFF	TGTGCCAGCAGCCTTCCGGACTGGAACACTGAAGCTTTCTTT
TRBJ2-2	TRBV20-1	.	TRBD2	CSVLAGGSTGELFF	TGCAGCGTACTAGCGGGAGGGAGTACCGGGGAGCTGTTTTTT
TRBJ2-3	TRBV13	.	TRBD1	CASSTDRDRGTDTQYF	TGTGCCAGCAGCACGGACCGGGACAGGGGAACAGATACGCAGTATTTT
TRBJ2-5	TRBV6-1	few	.	CASRAQPSGTLKTQYF	TGTGCCAGCAGGGCCCAGCCTTCGGGAACCTTAAAGACCCAGTACTTC
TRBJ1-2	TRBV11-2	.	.	CASSFPTNYGYTF	TGTGCCAGCAGCTTTCCAACGAACTATGGCTACACCTTC
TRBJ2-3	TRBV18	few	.	CASSPRRDTQYF	TGTGCCAGCTCACCTCGGCGGGATACGCAGTATTTT
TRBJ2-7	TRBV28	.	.	CASHRWGTYEQYF	TGTGCCAGCCACAGGTGGGGGACCTACGAGCAGTACTTC
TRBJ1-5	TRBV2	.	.	CASSGTEDSNQPQHF	TGTGCCAGCAGTGGGACAGAAGATAGCAATCAGCCCCAGCATTTT
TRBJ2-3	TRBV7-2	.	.	CAGTRAGKDTQYF	TGTGCCGGAACCCGGGCAGGGAAAGATACGCAGTATTTT
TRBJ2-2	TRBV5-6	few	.	CASSLAGFRNTGELFF	TGTGCCAGCAGCTTGGCGGGGTTTCGGAACACCGGGGAGCTGTTTTTT
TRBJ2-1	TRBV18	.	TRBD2	CASSPRLAVSSYNEQFF	TGTGCCAGCTCACCTAGACTAGCGGTTTCCTCCTACAATGAGCAGTTCTTC
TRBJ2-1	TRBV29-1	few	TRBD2	CSVKGGRANEQFF	TGCAGCGTGAAGGGCGGGAGGGCCAATGAGCAGTTCTTC